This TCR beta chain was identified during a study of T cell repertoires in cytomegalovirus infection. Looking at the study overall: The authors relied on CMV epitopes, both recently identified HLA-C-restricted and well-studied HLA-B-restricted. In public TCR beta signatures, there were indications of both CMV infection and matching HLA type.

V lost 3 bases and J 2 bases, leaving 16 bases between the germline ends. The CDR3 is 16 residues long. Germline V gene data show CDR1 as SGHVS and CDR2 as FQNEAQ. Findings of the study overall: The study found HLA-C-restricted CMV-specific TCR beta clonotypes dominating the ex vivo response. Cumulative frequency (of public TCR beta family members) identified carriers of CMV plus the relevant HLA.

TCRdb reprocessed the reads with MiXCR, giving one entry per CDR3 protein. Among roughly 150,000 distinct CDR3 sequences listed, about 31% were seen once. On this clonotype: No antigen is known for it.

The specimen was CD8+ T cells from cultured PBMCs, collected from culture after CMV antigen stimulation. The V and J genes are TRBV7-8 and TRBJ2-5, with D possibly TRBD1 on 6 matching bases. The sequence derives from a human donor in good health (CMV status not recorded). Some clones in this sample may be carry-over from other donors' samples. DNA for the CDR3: TGTGCCAGCAGCTTGGGGGCCAGAAGGATTCAAGAGACCCAGTACTTC. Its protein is CASSLGARRIQETQYF.